A single sample is the source of the 8 T cell receptor beta chains below, sequenced in a study of CD8+ T cells in alopecia areata. Indicated treatment: oral pan-JAK inhibitor, 5-10 mg twice daily. cDNA prepared by RNA extraction and subsequent reverse transcription served as the template for sequencing. Method: immunoSEQ multiplex PCR; TCRdb's copy keeps in-frame clones and lacks some. Here the sample spans 120,000 to 150,000 clones, 80% to 90% being singletons. Sequencing used CD8+ T cells sorted from blood, obtained at week 4, from a patient treated with tofacitinib. Receptors originate from a human donor with alopecia areata.

This sequence joins TRBV2 and TRBJ2-7, with D perhaps being TRBD1 or TRBD2 (6 bases each). The CDR3 spans 15 residues. CDR1 is SNHLY and CDR2 is FYNNEI in the germline V gene. The V end lost 3 bases, the J end lost 4 bases, and 16 bases lay between the germline ends. The CDR3 DNA is TGTGCCAGCAGTGAGGTGGGGGGCCCCCGGTACGAGCAGTACTTC. As protein: CASSEVGGPRYEQYF.

The V call is TRBV7-8, the J call TRBJ2-5; the match to TRBD1 covers 9 bases. The CDR3 totals 17 residues. Germline V gene lookup returns CDR1 SGHVS and CDR2 FQNEAQ. The J segment lost 5 bases and the V segment lost 5 bases, leaving 15 bases of the junction unmatched. The CDR3 sequence is CASSPRTGDPLWETQYF. In nucleotides, the CDR3 is TGTGCCAGCAGCCCAAGGACAGGGGACCCTCTGTGGGAGACCCAGTACTTC.

This clone was picked up a small number of times. The chain recombines TRBV29-1 with TRBJ2-3, with 7 bases matching TRBD2. This CDR3 contains 14 residues. The V segment lost 6 bases and the J segment 4 bases; nucleotides outside the gene matches: 10. Germline values: CDR1 SQVTM, CDR2 ANQGSEA. This CDR3 is CSVGPGLPADTQYF. The CDR3 DNA reads as TGCAGCGTGGGACCGGGACTACCGGCAGATACGCAGTATTTT.

The chain is built from TRBV27 and TRBJ2-7; 9 bases fit TRBD1. V shed 5 bases and J 4 bases; nucleotides not matched to a gene: 6. CDR3 length: 14 residues. Germline CDR1 and CDR2: MNHEY and SMNVEV (reference sequence). The CDR3 DNA is TGTGCCAGCAGTCCACAGGGGGCGGCTTACGAGCAGTACTTC. Its translation is CASSPQGAAYEQYF.

This chain links TRBV28 with TRBJ1-6; a possible D gene is TRBD1 (6 bases). The germline CDR1 and CDR2 sequences are MDHEN and SYDVKM. With 9 bases removed from V and 6 bases from J, the gap between germline ends came to 18 bases. The CDR3 covers 15 residues. CDR3 sequence: CASSTTRGANSPLHF. CDR3 bases: TGTGCCAGTTCGACAACCCGGGGGGCTAATTCACCCCTCCACTTT.

This clone has more than one count but fewer than ten. This chain links TRBV6-7 with TRBJ1-1; D possibly corresponds to TRBD1 (6 bases). TRBV6-7 is marked as an open reading frame, function uncertain. V was trimmed by 2 bases and J by 6 bases, leaving 13 bases between them. This CDR3 is built from 14 residues. Here the CDR3 DNA reads TGTGCCAGCAGTTACCCCCTGGAGGGGGCTGAAGCTTTCTTT. It translates to CASSYPLEGAEAFF.

This chain connects TRBV4-1 to TRBJ2-7; D is perhaps TRBD2 (6 bases). V shed 1 base and J shed 2 bases, with 12 bases lying between them. Germline V CDR1 and CDR2: MGHRA, YSYEKL. This CDR3 region has 15 residues. The CDR3 DNA reads TGCGCCAGCAGCCAAGGGCGGGGCCCACCCTACGAGCAGTACTTC. Translating it yields CASSQGRGPPYEQYF.

The sample holds a few counts of this clone. The rearrangement joins TRBV7-9 to TRBJ2-1, with 12 bases aligning to TRBD2. Germline V CDR1 and CDR2: SEHNR, FQNEAQ (reference sequence). V lost 5 bases to trimming and J lost 9 bases; unmatched junction nucleotides: 5. This CDR3 is 14 amino acids long. CDR3 in amino acids: CASSPSGGAREQFF. Written as DNA, the CDR3 is TGTGCCAGCAGCCCTAGCGGGGGGGCACGTGAGCAGTTCTTC.